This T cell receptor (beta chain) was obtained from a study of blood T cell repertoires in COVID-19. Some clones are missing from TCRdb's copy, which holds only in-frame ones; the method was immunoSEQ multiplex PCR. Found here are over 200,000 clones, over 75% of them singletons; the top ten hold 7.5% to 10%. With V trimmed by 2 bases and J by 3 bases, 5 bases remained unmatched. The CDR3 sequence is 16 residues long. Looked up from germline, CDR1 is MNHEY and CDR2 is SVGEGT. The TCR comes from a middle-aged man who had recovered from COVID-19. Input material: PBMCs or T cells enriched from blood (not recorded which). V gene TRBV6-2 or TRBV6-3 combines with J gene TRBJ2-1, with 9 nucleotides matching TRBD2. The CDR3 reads CASSYHMTSGYNEQFF. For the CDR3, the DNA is TGTGCCAGCAGTTACCACATGACTAGCGGCTACAATGAGCAGTTCTTC.